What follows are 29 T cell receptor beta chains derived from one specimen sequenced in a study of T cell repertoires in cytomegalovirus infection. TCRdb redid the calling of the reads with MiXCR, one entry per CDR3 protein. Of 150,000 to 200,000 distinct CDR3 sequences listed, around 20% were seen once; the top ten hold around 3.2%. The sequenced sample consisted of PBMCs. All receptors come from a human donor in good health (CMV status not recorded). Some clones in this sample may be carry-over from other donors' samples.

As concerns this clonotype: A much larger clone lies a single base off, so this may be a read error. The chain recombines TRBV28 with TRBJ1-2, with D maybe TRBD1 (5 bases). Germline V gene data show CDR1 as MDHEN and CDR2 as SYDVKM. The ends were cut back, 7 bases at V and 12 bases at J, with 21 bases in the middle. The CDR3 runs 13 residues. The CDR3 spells CASTLGGTEIDTF. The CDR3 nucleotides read TGTGCCAGCACTCTGGGGGGGACCGAGATTGACACCTTC.

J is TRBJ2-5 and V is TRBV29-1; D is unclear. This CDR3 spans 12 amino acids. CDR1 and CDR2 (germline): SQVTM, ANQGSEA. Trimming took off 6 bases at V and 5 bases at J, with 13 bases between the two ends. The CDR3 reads CSVEQSQETQYF. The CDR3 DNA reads TGCAGCGTCGAACAGAGTCAGGAGACCCAGTACTTC.

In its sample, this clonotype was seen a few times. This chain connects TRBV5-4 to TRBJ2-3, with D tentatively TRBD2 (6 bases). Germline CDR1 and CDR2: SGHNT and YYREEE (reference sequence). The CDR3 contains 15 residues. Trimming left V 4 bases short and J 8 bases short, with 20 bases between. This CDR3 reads CASSTASAPRGTQYF. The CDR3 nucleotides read TGTGCCAGCAGCACCGCTAGCGCGCCCCGTGGTACGCAGTATTTT.

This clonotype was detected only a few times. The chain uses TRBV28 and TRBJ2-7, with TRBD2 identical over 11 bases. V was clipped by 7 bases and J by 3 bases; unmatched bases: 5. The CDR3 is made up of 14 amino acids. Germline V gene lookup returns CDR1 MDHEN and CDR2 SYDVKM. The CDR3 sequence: CASTTGTSGYEQYF. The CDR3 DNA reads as TGTGCCAGCACCACCGGGACTAGCGGCTACGAGCAGTACTTC.

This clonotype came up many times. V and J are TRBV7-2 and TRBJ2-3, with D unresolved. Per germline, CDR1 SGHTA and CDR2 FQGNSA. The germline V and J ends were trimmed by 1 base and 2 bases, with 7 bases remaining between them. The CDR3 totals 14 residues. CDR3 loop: CASSLVRDTDTQYF. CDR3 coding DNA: TGTGCCAGCAGCTTAGTGCGCGACACAGATACGCAGTATTTT.

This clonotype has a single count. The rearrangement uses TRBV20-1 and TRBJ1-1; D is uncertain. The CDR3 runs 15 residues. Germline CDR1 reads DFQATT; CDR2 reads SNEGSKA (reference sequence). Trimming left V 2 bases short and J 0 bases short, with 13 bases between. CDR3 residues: CSARSGGGLNTEAFF. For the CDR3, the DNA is TGCAGTGCTAGATCGGGAGGAGGGTTGAACACTGAAGCTTTCTTT.

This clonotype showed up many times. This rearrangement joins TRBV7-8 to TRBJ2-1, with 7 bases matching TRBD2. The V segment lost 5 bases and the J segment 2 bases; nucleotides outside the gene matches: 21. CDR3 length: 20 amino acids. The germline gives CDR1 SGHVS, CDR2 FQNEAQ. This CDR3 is CASSRTHVLLAGDAYNEQFF. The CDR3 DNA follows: TGTGCCAGCAGCCGGACCCATGTCTTACTGGCGGGGGATGCCTACAATGAGCAGTTCTTC.

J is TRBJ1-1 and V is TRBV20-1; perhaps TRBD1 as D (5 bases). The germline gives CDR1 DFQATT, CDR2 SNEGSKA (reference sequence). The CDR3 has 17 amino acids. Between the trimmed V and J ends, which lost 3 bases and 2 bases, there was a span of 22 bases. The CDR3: CSASLPGRQKINTEAFF. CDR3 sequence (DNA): TGCAGTGCTAGTCTACCGGGACGCCAGAAAATAAACACTGAAGCTTTCTTT.

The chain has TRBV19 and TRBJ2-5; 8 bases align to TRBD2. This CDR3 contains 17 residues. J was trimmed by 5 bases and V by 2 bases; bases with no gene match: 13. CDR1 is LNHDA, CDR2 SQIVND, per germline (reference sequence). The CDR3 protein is CASSITGGPKIGETQYF. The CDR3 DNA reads TGTGCCAGTAGTATAACGGGAGGGCCGAAAATAGGGGAGACCCAGTACTTC.

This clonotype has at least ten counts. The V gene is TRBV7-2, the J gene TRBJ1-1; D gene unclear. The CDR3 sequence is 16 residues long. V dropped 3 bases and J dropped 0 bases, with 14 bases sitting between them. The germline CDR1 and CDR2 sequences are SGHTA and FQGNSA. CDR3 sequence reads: CASSFGKAALNTEAFF. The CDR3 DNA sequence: TGTGCCAGCAGCTTCGGCAAGGCAGCCTTGAACACTGAAGCTTTCTTT. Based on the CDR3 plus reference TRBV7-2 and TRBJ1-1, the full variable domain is GAGVSQSPSNKVTEKGKDVELRCDPISGHTALYWYRQSLGQGLEFLIYFQGNSAPDKSGLPSDRFSAERTGGSVSTLTIQRTQQEDSAVYLCASSFGKAALNTEAFFGQGTRLTVV.

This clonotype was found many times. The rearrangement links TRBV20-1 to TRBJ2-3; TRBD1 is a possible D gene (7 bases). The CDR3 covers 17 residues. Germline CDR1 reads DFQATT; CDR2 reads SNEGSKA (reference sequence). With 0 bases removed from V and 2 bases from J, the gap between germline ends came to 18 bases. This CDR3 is CSARDPWGDSHTDTQYF. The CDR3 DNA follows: TGCAGTGCTAGAGATCCCTGGGGGGACAGCCACACAGATACGCAGTATTTT.

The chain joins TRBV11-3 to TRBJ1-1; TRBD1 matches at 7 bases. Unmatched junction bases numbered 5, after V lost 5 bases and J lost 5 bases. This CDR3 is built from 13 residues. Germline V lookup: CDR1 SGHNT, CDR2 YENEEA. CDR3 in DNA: TGTGCCAGCAGCGCCGACAGGGTGACTGAAGCTTTCTTT. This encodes CASSADRVTEAFF.

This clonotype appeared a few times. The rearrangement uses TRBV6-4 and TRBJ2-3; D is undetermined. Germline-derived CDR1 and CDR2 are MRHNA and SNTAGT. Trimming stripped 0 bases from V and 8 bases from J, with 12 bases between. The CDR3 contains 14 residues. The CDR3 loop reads CASSDSRTAATQYF. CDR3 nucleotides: TGTGCCAGCAGTGACTCCAGGACGGCCGCTACGCAGTATTTT.

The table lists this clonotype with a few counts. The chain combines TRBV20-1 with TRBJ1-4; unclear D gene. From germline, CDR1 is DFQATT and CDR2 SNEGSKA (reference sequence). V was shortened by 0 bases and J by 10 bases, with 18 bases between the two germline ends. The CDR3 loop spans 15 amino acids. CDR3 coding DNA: TGCAGTGCTAGAGATGGGCTGATAAAGGAGGGAAAACTGTTTTTT. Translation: CSARDGLIKEGKLFF.

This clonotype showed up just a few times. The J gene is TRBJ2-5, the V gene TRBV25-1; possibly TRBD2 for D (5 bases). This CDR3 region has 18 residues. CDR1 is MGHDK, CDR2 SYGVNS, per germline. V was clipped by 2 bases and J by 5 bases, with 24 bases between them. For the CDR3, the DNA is TGTGCCAGCAGTGAAGATCACCCCGAGGCGGGCCTTTGGGAGACCCAGTACTTC. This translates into CASSEDHPEAGLWETQYF. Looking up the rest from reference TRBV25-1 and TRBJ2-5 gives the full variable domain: EADIYQTPRYLVIGTGKKITLECSQTMGHDKMYWYQQDPGMELHLIHYSYGVNSTEKGDLSSESTVSRIRTEHFPLTLESARPSHTSQYLCASSEDHPEAGLWETQYFGPGTRLLVL.

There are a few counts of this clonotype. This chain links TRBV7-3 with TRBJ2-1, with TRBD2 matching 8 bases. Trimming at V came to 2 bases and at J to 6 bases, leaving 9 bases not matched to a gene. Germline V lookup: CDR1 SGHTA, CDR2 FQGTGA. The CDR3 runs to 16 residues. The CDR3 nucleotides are TGTGCCAGCAGCTTATTTCCGGGGGCGGGGGGCAATGAGCAGTTCTTC. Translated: CASSLFPGAGGNEQFF.

The CDR3 DNA reads TGTGCCAGCAGCTCCCCGACGGGTAACACTGAAGCTTTCTTT. It is translated as CASSSPTGNTEAFF. This sequence joins TRBV5-4 and TRBJ1-1, with D uncertain. Germline-derived CDR1 and CDR2 are SGHNT and YYREEE (reference sequence). CDR3 length equals 14 residues. The germline V and J ends were trimmed by 3 bases and 2 bases, with 11 bases remaining between them.

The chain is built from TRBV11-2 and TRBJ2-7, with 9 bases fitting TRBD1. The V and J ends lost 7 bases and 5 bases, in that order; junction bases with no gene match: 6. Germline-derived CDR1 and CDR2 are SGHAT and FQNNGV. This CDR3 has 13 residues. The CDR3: CASIRTGVNEQYF. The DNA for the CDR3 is TGTGCCAGCATCCGGACAGGGGTGAACGAGCAGTACTTC.

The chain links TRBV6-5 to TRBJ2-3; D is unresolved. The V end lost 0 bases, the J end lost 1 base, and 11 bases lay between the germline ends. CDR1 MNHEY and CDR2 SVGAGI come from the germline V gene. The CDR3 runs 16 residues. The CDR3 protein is CASSYSSPGGTDTQYF. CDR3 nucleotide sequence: TGTGCCAGCAGTTACTCGAGTCCAGGAGGCACAGATACGCAGTATTTT.

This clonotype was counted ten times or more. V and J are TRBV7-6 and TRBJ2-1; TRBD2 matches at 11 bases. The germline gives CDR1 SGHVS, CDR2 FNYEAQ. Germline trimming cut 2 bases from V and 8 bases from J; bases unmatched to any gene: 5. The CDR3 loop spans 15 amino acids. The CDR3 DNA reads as TGTGCCAGCAGCTTACTAGCGGGAGGTAGCGATGAGCAGTTCTTC. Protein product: CASSLLAGGSDEQFF.

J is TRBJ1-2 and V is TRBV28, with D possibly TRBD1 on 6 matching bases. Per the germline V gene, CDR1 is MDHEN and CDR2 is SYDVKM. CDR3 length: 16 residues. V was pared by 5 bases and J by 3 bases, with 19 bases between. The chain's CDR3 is CASSLGGGPDHYGYTF. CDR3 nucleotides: TGTGCCAGCAGTCTAGGAGGGGGACCCGACCACTATGGCTACACCTTC.

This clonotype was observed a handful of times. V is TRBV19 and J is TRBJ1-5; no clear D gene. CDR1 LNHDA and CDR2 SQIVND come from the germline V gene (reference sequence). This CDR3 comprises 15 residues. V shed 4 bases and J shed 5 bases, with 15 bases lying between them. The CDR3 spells CASSTMTSTYQPQHF. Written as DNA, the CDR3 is TGTGCCAGTAGTACGATGACAAGTACGTATCAGCCCCAGCATTTT.

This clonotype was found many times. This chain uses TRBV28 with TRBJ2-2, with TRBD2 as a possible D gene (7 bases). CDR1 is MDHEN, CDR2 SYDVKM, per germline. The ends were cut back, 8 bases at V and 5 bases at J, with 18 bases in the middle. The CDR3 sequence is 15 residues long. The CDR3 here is CASSVGGEGTGELFF. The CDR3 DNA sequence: TGTGCCAGCTCAGTAGGGGGGGAAGGAACCGGGGAGCTGTTTTTT.

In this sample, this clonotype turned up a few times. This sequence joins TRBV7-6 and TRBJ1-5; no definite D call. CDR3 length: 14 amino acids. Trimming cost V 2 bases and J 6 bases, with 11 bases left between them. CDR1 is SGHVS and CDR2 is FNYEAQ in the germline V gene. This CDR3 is CASSLTASGQPQHF. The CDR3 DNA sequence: TGTGCCAGCAGCTTAACGGCCTCGGGTCAGCCCCAGCATTTT. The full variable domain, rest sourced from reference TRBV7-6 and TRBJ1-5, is GAGVSQSPRYKVTKRGQDVALRCDPISGHVSLYWYRQALGQGPEFLTYFNYEAQQDKSGLPNDRFSAERPEGSISTLTIQRTEQRDSAMYRCASSLTASGQPQHFGDGTRLSIL.

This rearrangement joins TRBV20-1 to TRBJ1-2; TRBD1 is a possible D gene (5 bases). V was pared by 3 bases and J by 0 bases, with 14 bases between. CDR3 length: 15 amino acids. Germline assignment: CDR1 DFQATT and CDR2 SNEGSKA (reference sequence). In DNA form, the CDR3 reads TGCAGTGCTAGGCCCCGGGGGACCACTAACTATGGCTACACCTTC. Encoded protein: CSARPRGTTNYGYTF.

The CDR3 DNA follows: TGCAGTGCTGTTAGGACTCTTTATGGCTACACCTTC. Encoded protein: CSAVRTLYGYTF. The V call is TRBV20-1, the J call TRBJ1-2; D uncertain. Germline CDR1 DFQATT, CDR2 SNEGSKA (reference sequence). Between the trimmed V and J ends, which lost 5 bases and 5 bases, there was a span of 12 bases. This CDR3 spans 12 amino acids.

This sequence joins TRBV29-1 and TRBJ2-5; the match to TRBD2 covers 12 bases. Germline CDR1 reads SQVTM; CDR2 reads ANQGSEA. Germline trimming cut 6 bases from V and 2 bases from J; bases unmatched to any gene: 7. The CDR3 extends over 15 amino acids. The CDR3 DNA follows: TGCAGCGTCACTACTAGCGGGAGGCGTCAAGAGACCCAGTACTTC. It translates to CSVTTSGRRQETQYF.

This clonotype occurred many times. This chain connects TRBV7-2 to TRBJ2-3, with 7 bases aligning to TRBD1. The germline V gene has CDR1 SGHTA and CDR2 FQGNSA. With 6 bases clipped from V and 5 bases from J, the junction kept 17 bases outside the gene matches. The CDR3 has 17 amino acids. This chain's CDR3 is CASRLTTGISQGDTQYF. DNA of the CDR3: TGTGCCAGCAGACTGACGACAGGGATCAGTCAGGGAGATACGCAGTATTTT.

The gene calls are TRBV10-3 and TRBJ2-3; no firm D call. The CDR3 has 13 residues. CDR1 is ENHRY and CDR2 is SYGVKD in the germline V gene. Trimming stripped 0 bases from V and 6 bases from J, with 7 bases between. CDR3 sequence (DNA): TGTGCCATCAGTGAGTCAGGGTTCGATACGCAGTATTTT. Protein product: CAISESGFDTQYF.